What follows are 22 T cell receptor beta chains derived from one specimen sequenced in a study of T cell responses to AZD1222 COVID-19 vaccine. TCRdb's copy holds only in-frame clones and misses some; the assay was immunoSEQ multiplex PCR. The sample lists more than 100,000 clones; about 93% were seen once. The sequencing used peripheral blood, collected on day 0 of AZD1222 vaccination. All receptors come from an adult in good health.

This clone was seen only once. This rearrangement joins TRBV3-1 (or the pseudogene TRBV3-2) to TRBJ2-5; D is ambiguous. Trimming pared 0 bases from V and 4 bases from J, leaving 12 bases between. The CDR3 runs 15 residues. CDR1 and CDR2 (germline): LGHDT, YNNKEL (reference sequence). DNA of the CDR3: TGTGCCAGCAGCCAAGATGTTTTTGGCGGAGAGACCCAGTACTTC. It translates to CASSQDVFGGETQYF.

The chain employs TRBV11-2 and TRBJ1-5, with D unresolved. The CDR3 extends over 13 amino acids. Trimming removed 5 bases from V and 6 bases from J, with 11 bases in between. Germline CDR1 is SGHAT and CDR2 is FQNNGV. The chain's CDR3 is CASSPQKRQPQHF. DNA for the CDR3: TGTGCCAGCAGCCCCCAGAAACGTCAGCCCCAGCATTTT.

This clone has just one count. This chain links TRBV19 with TRBJ1-4; D not certain. V was pared by 6 bases and J by 0 bases, with 11 bases between. CDR3 size: 15 residues. Germline CDR1 reads LNHDA; CDR2 reads SQIVND (reference sequence). CDR3 sequence: CASSSYVATNEKLFF. Here the CDR3 DNA reads TGTGCCAGTAGCTCCTATGTTGCAACTAATGAAAAACTGTTTTTT.

The V and J genes are TRBV4-1 and TRBJ2-1, with D possibly called TRBD1 or TRBD2 (5 bases each). There are 12 residues in the CDR3. V dropped 4 bases and J dropped 8 bases, with 9 bases sitting between them. CDR1 MGHRA and CDR2 YSYEKL come from the germline V gene. CDR3 sequence reads: CASSPGRDEQFF. The DNA for the CDR3 is TGCGCCAGCAGCCCGGGACGGGATGAGCAGTTCTTC.

The rearrangement links TRBV5-1 to TRBJ1-2; the D gene is possibly TRBD1 (6 bases). Germline assignment: CDR1 SGHRS and CDR2 YFSETQ. The V end was cut by 5 bases, the J end by 2 bases, with 16 bases between. The CDR3 totals 15 residues. This CDR3 reads CASRYRAEPNYGYTF. DNA for the CDR3: TGCGCCAGCAGGTACAGGGCTGAACCAAACTATGGCTACACCTTC. Looking up the rest from reference TRBV5-1 and TRBJ1-2 gives the full variable domain: KAGVTQTPRYLIKTRGQQVTLSCSPISGHRSVSWYQQTPGQGLQFLFEYFSETQRNKGNFPGRFSGRQFSNSRSEMNVSTLELGDSALYLCASRYRAEPNYGYTFGSGTRLTVV.

The V and J genes are TRBV19 and TRBJ2-3; D might be TRBD2 (6 bases). Germline CDR1 is LNHDA and CDR2 is SQIVND (reference sequence). This CDR3 comprises 14 residues. Trimming stripped 8 bases from V and 3 bases from J, with 15 bases between. The CDR3 loop reads CASGTLGSTDTQYF. The CDR3 nucleotides read TGTGCCAGTGGGACTCTAGGCAGTACAGATACGCAGTATTTT.

J is TRBJ2-1 and V is TRBV7-9; possibly TRBD1 or TRBD2 for D (5 bases each). This CDR3 has 13 amino acids. Trimming cost V 5 bases and J 6 bases, with 11 bases left between them. Germline lookup yields CDR1 SEHNR and CDR2 FQNEAQ (reference sequence). CDR3 DNA: TGTGCCAGCAGCCCAGACAGCGGCAATGAGCAGTTCTTC. It translates to CASSPDSGNEQFF. The whole variable domain, filled in from reference TRBV7-9 and TRBJ2-1, reads DTGVSQNPRHKITKRGQNVTFRCDPISEHNRLYWYRQTLGQGPEFLTYFQNEAQLEKSRLLSDRFSAERPKGSFSTLEIQRTEQGDSAMYLCASSPDSGNEQFFGPGTRLTVL.

The rearrangement joins TRBV5-5 to TRBJ1-5; D possibly corresponds to TRBD1 (6 bases). The germline V gene has CDR1 SGHKS and CDR2 YYEKEE (reference sequence). The CDR3 has 16 residues. V was pared by 2 bases and J by 0 bases, with 12 bases between. CDR3 sequence (DNA): TGTGCCAGCAGCTTCGCCAGGGGCGATAGCAATCAGCCCCAGCATTTT. Residues: CASSFARGDSNQPQHF.

There are a few counts of this clone. J is TRBJ2-5 and V is TRBV4-1, with a weak D call TRBD2 (6 bases). The CDR3 sequence is 15 residues long. V was trimmed by 1 base and J by 1 base, leaving 10 bases between them. Germline loops: CDR1 MGHRA, CDR2 YSYEKL. In DNA form, the CDR3 reads TGCGCCAGCAGCCAAGGATGGGGGGTCCAAGAGACCCAGTACTTC. Protein sequence: CASSQGWGVQETQYF.

This sequence joins TRBV2 and TRBJ1-6, with 12 nucleotides matching TRBD1. This CDR3 is built from 16 residues. Germline values: CDR1 SNHLY, CDR2 FYNNEI. With 3 bases clipped from V and 10 bases from J, the junction kept 7 bases outside the gene matches. In nucleotides, the CDR3 is TGTGCCAGCAGTGACCCGGGACAGGGGGCGCGATCACCCCTCCACTTT. The encoded protein is CASSDPGQGARSPLHF.

This chain connects TRBV19 to TRBJ1-5, with 10 bases that match TRBD1. V shed 0 bases, J shed 1 base, and the junction held 6 bases outside the gene matches. The CDR3 consists of 18 residues. Germline V gene lookup returns CDR1 LNHDA and CDR2 SQIVND (reference sequence). The CDR3 sequence: CASSIDRDRGSSNQPQHF. DNA of the CDR3: TGTGCCAGTAGTATAGATCGGGACAGGGGTTCGAGCAATCAGCCCCAGCATTTT.

V and J are TRBV11-2 and TRBJ2-7; 9 nucleotides line up with TRBD1. The CDR3 spans 16 residues. Germline V gives CDR1 SGHAT, CDR2 FQNNGV. Trimming at V came to 5 bases and at J to 6 bases, leaving 14 bases not matched to a gene. The CDR3, as DNA: TGTGCCAGCAGCATACCACTAGGGACAGGGCTCGTCGAGCAGTACTTC. Amino acids: CASSIPLGTGLVEQYF.

This rearrangement joins TRBV19 to TRBJ1-2; possibly TRBD1 for D (5 bases). This CDR3 comprises 16 residues. V shed 4 bases and J shed 4 bases, with 19 bases lying between them. Germline CDR1 is LNHDA and CDR2 is SQIVND (reference sequence). Here the CDR3 DNA reads TGTGCCAGTAGTAAGGCAGGAGGTAGTGGGGGCTATGGCTACACCTTC. Encoded protein: CASSKAGGSGGYGYTF.

This clone was seen only once. The V gene is TRBV7-3, the J gene TRBJ2-2, with 7 bases fitting TRBD1. The junction had 14 bases not matched to a gene; V was cut back by 5 bases and J by 5 bases. Germline lookup yields CDR1 SGHTA and CDR2 FQGTGA. The CDR3 is 17 residues long. The CDR3 coding sequence is TGTGCCAGCAGCGCATATAGGACAGGTGTGGGGACCGGGGAGCTGTTTTTT. This codes for CASSAYRTGVGTGELFF.

This clone appeared once. This chain links TRBV2 with TRBJ2-1; TRBD2 matches at 10 bases. The CDR3 runs 15 residues. Germline trimming cut 9 bases from V and 7 bases from J; bases unmatched to any gene: 12. From germline, CDR1 is SNHLY and CDR2 FYNNEI. The CDR3 sequence is CASPGSASGSNEQFF. For the CDR3, the DNA is TGTGCCAGTCCCGGTTCGGCTAGCGGGAGTAATGAGCAGTTCTTC.

V usage is TRBV4-1 and J usage is TRBJ1-5, with D possibly being TRBD1 (5 bases). Between the trimmed V and J ends, which lost 0 bases and 5 bases, there was a span of 11 bases. Looked up from germline, CDR1 is MGHRA and CDR2 is YSYEKL. This CDR3 is 15 amino acids long. The CDR3 spells CASSQDSGLYQPQHF. The CDR3 bases are TGCGCCAGCAGCCAAGACTCAGGGCTTTATCAGCCCCAGCATTTT.

This clone was observed a single time. V is TRBV7-9 and J is TRBJ2-1, with 9 bases fitting TRBD2. This CDR3 is 15 amino acids long. Trimming removed 5 bases from V and 3 bases from J; junction bases left unmatched: 5. Per the germline V gene, CDR1 is SEHNR and CDR2 is FQNEAQ (reference sequence). Here the CDR3 reads CASSPLAGLYNEQFF. CDR3 DNA: TGTGCCAGCAGCCCCCTAGCGGGGCTCTACAATGAGCAGTTCTTC. The full variable domain, its missing parts supplied by reference TRBV7-9 and TRBJ2-1, is DTGVSQNPRHKITKRGQNVTFRCDPISEHNRLYWYRQTLGQGPEFLTYFQNEAQLEKSRLLSDRFSAERPKGSFSTLEIQRTEQGDSAMYLCASSPLAGLYNEQFFGPGTRLTVL.

This chain links TRBV5-6 with TRBJ2-7; no reliable D call. Germline loops: CDR1 SGHDT, CDR2 YYEEEE. Trimming removed 0 bases from V and 2 bases from J, with 12 bases in between. The CDR3 consists of 15 residues. The CDR3 DNA reads as TGTGCCAGCAGCTTGGATCCGGACCTTACCTACGAGCAGTACTTC. This gives the protein CASSLDPDLTYEQYF. Variable domain in full (rest from reference TRBV5-6 and TRBJ2-7): DAGVTQSPTHLIKTRGQQVTLRCSPKSGHDTVSWYQQALGQGPQFIFQYYEEEERQRGNFPDRFSGHQFPNYSSELNVNALLLGDSALYLCASSLDPDLTYEQYFGPGTRLTVT.

The CDR3 loop is CASSLMVAMNTEAFF. In nucleotides, the CDR3 is TGTGCCAGCAGCTTAATGGTAGCGATGAACACTGAAGCTTTCTTT. V is TRBV7-3 and J is TRBJ1-1; D is undetermined. The CDR3 length is 15 residues. The germline V and J ends were trimmed by 1 base and 0 bases, with 9 bases remaining between them. The germline V gene has CDR1 SGHTA and CDR2 FQGTGA.

The V and J genes are TRBV7-9 and TRBJ2-3, with 9 bases lining up with TRBD1. Germline lookup yields CDR1 SEHNR and CDR2 FQNEAQ (reference sequence). The J segment lost 12 bases and the V segment lost 5 bases, leaving 12 bases of the junction unmatched. CDR3 size: 14 residues. In nucleotides, the CDR3 is TGTGCCAGCAGCATTCACGGGACAGGGTCGGTCCAGTATTTT. Amino acid sequence: CASSIHGTGSVQYF.

The rearrangement joins TRBV5-1 to TRBJ2-3; perhaps TRBD2 as D (6 bases). The germline gives CDR1 SGHRS, CDR2 YFSETQ. The length of the CDR3 is 15 residues. V was shortened by 4 bases and J by 0 bases, with 12 bases between the two germline ends. The CDR3 reads CASSMRGVSTDTQYF. CDR3 nucleotides: TGCGCCAGCAGCATGCGGGGTGTTAGCACAGATACGCAGTATTTT.

This clone was detected once. V is TRBV9 and J is TRBJ2-5; D not resolved. The CDR3 runs 11 residues. Germline CDR1 reads SGDLS; CDR2 reads YYNGEE. Deletions cut 0 bases from V and 5 bases from J, with 2 bases between. The CDR3 region has the DNA TGTGCCAGCAGCGTAGAGGAGACCCAGTACTTC. As protein: CASSVEETQYF.